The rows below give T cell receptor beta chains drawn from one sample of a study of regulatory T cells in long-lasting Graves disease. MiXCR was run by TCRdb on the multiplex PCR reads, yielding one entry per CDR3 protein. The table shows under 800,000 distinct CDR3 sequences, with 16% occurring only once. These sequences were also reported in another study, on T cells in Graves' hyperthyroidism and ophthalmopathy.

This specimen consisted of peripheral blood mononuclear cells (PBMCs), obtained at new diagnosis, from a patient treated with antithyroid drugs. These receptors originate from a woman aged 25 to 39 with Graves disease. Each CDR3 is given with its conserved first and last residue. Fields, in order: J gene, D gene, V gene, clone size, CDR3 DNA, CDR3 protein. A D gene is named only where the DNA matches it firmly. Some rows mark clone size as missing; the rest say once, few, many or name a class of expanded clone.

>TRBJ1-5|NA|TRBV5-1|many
TGCGCCAGCAGCTTGGTCATAGGGAATCAGCCCCAGCATTTT
CASSLVIGNQPQHF
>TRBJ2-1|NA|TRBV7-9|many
TGTGCCAGCAGCCCCGAATGGGGAGTGGGAAAGAATGAGCAGTTCTTC
CASSPEWGVGKNEQFF
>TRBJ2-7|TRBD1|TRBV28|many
TGTGCCAGCAATCCTCTGGACAGGGCCTCCTACGAGCAGTACTTC
CASNPLDRASYEQYF
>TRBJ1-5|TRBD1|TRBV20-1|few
TGCAGTGCAATATCCAGGGGGCGTAACCAGCCCCAGCATTTT
CSAISRGRNQPQHF
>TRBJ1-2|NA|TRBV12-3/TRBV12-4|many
TGTGCCAGCAGCCCTAACAGGGACTATGGCTACACCTTC
CASSPNRDYGYTF
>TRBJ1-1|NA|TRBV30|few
TGTGCCTGGATCTTTCCGACAGCCCTGAACACTGAAGCTTTCTTT
CAWIFPTALNTEAFF
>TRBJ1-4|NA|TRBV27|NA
TGTGCCAGCAGTCCCCGACGTAGCGAGTCTAATGAAAAACTGTTTTTT
CASSPRRSESNEKLFF
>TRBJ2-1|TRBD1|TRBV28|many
TGTGCCAGCAGTTTACAGGGGGCGCAAGGTTACAATGAGCAGTTCTTC
CASSLQGAQGYNEQFF
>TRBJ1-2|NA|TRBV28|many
TGTGCCAGCAGCAAACAGGGCCGCTATGGCTACACCTTC
CASSKQGRYGYTF
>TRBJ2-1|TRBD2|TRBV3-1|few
TGTGCCAGCAGCAGTAGGGGTAGCGGGAAGGGTGATGAGCAGTTCTTC
CASSSRGSGKGDEQFF
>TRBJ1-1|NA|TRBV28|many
TGTGCCAGCAGCTCCCACCACATGGACACTGAAGCTTTCTTT
CASSSHHMDTEAFF
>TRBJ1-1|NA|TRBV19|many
TGTGCCAGTAGAACCCGGGGGTTCCTGAACACTGAAGCTTTCTTT
CASRTRGFLNTEAFF
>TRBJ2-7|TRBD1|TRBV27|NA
TGTGCCAGCATGCTCCACCGGGGGACAGGGGGCGAGCAGTACTTC
CASMLHRGTGGEQYF
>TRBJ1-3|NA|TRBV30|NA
TGTGCCTGCGGGCTCCCTGGAAACACCATATATTTT
CACGLPGNTIYF
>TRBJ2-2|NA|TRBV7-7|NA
TGTGCTAGCAGCTCGAGCGGCTCGAACACCGGGGAGCTGTTTTTT
CASSSSGSNTGELFF
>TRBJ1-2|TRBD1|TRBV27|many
TGTGCCAGCAGTTTCGGCAGGGGGATAGGCTACACCTTC
CASSFGRGIGYTF
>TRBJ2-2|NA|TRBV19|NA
TGTGCCAGTAGAGAATGGACGGTGAACACCCGGGAGCTGTTTTTT
CASREWTVNTRELFF
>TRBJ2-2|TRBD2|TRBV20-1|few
TGCAGTGCTAGAGATCTGTACAGCGGGAGGGGGGCGAACACCGGGGAGCTGTTTTTT
CSARDLYSGRGANTGELFF
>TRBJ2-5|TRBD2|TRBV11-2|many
TGTGCCAGCAGCACGGGACTAGCGGGAGCAGAGACCCAGTACTTC
CASSTGLAGAETQYF
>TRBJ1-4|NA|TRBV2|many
TGTGCCAGCAGCCCAGCCAGCGCAAATGAAAAACTGTTTTTT
CASSPASANEKLFF
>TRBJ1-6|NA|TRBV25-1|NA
TGTGCCAGCACCGGGACCGCGAATTCACCCCTCCACTTT
CASTGTANSPLHF
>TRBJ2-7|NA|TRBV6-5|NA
TGTGCCAGCAGTTACATAGCCGGGGCGGCCTACGAGCAGTACTTC
CASSYIAGAAYEQYF
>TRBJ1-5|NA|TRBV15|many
TGTGCCACCAGCAGAGCCGGACAGTCCCAGCCCCAGCATTTT
CATSRAGQSQPQHF
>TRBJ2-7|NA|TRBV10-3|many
TGTGCCATCAAGGCCGACTACGAGCAGTACTTC
CAIKADYEQYF
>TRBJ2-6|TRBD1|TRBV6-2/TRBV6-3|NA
TGTGCCAGCAGTTGGACAGGGGGGGTTTCTGGGGCCAACGTCCTGACTTTC
CASSWTGGVSGANVLTF
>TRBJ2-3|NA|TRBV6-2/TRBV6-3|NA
TGTGCCAGCAACGGGGCCGAACCACGGGGTACGCAGTATTTT
CASNGAEPRGTQYF
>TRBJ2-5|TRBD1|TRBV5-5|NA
TGTGCCAGCAGCTTGGCCAGAGGGACAGGTCGAGTAATAACGGAGGAGACCCAGTACTTC
CASSLARGTGRVITEETQYF
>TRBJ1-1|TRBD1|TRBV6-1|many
TGTGCCAGCAGTGACACCGGGACAGGGGGCGCCGGCACTGAAGCTTTCTTT
CASSDTGTGGAGTEAFF
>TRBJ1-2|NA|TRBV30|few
TGTGCCTGGAGTGTACTTTCCTCCGGGGGCTACACCTTC
CAWSVLSSGGYTF
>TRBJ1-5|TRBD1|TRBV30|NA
TGTGCCTGGAGCGCGGGACAGTCATTAACTAGCAATCAGCCCCAGCATTTT
CAWSAGQSLTSNQPQHF
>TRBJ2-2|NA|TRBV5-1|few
TGCGCCAGCAGCTTGAGGGCGGAGGCGAACACCGGGGAGCTGTTTTTT
CASSLRAEANTGELFF
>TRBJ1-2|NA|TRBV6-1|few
TGTGCCAGCAGCCCTATGGACAGCTATGGCTACACCTTC
CASSPMDSYGYTF
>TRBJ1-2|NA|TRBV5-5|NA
TGTGCCAGCAGCTTCAACCCCCCGAAGGGTGGTTCCTATGGCTACACCTTC
CASSFNPPKGGSYGYTF
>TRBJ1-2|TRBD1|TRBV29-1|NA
TGCAGCGTTGTGGACAGGTATAACTATGGCTACACCTTC
CSVVDRYNYGYTF
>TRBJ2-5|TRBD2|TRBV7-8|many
TGTGCCAGCAGCCCCGGGACTAGGGGAGAGACCCAGTACTTC
CASSPGTRGETQYF
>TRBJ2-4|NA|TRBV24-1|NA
TGTGCCACCAGTGATTTGAGGGCAGGGGTAAACATTCAGTACTTC
CATSDLRAGVNIQYF